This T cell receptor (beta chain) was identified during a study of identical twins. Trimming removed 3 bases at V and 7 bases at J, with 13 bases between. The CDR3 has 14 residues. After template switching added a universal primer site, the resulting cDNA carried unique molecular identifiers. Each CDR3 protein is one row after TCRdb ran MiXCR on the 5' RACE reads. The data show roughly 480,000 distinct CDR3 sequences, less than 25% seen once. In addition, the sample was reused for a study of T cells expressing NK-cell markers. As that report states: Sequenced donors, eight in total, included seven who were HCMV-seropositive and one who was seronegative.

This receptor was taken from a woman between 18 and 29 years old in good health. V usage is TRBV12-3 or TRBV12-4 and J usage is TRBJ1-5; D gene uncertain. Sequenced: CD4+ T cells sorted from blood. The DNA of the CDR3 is TGTGCCAGCAGTTTGGGAGAGGCGACGCAGCCCCAGCATTTT. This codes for CASSLGEATQPQHF.